The rows below give T cell receptor beta chains drawn from one sample of a study of blood T cell repertoires in COVID-19. Here immunoSEQ multiplex PCR was the method, and the copy in TCRdb shows in-frame clones only, minus some. In the table there are roughly 300,000 clones, about nine tenths of which are singletons. The specimen sequenced was peripheral blood. These receptor sequences come from a woman aged 30 to 39 with COVID-19, enrolled during active disease. Each CDR3 is given with its conserved first and last residue. Clone sizes are given selectively: once, few, many, or a class where the clone is expanded.

V,J,size,CDR3
TRBV6-5,TRBJ2-5,.,CASSLAGGARETQYF
TRBV5-6,TRBJ2-2,.,CASSQNTGELFF
TRBV3-1/TRBV3-2,TRBJ1-2,.,CASTPTGEPDPNYGYTF
TRBV19,TRBJ2-7,.,CASRIGTGPYEQYF
TRBV4-1,TRBJ1-4,.,CASSQAITGPRNEKLFF
TRBV3-1/TRBV3-2,TRBJ1-4,few,CASSQQQDVLEKLFF
TRBV6-6,TRBJ2-7,.,CASKGLAGALDEQYF
TRBV11-2,TRBJ1-2,.,CASSPPRRSANYGYTF
TRBV4-1,TRBJ1-5,.,CASSQDYIGTGRGQPQHF
TRBV18,TRBJ2-7,.,CASSPQGAGYEQYF
TRBV10-3,TRBJ2-7,.,CAIRRMDRVYEQYF
TRBV27,TRBJ1-5,.,CASSSQWGVQPQHF
TRBV4-3,TRBJ1-1,.,CASRETANTEAFF
TRBV5-6,TRBJ1-4,.,CASSSGQGRANEKLFF
TRBV28,TRBJ1-2,few,CASSSPSNYGYTF
TRBV3-1/TRBV3-2,TRBJ2-7,.,CASSPSWGALYEQYF
TRBV2,TRBJ1-1,.,CASSVLGGVEAFF
TRBV5-1,TRBJ2-3,.,CASSLEETDTQYF
TRBV4-3,TRBJ1-2,.,CASSPGRRDYGYTF
TRBV28,TRBJ1-2,.,CASSSQGALTTF
TRBV5-6,TRBJ1-5,.,CASSLGQLGQPQHF
TRBV30,TRBJ1-2,.,CARARGQGAYGYTF
TRBV6-1,TRBJ2-2,medium-sized,CASSEGRRDTGELFF
TRBV5-1,TRBJ1-4,once,CASSLGSATNEKLFF
TRBV5-1,TRBJ1-2,.,CASSLSPQATDGYTF
TRBV9,TRBJ2-1,.,CASSSRDRSYNEQFF
TRBV6-5,TRBJ1-2,.,CASSYSPQEADGYTF
TRBV4-1,TRBJ1-1,once,CASSQGRSTEAFF
TRBV5-1,TRBJ1-1,.,CASSRQSDTEAFF
TRBV3-1/TRBV3-2,TRBJ1-5,.,CASSQYNQPQHF
TRBV18,TRBJ2-7,.,CASSPYPTPEANEQYF
TRBV6-6,TRBJ1-3,.,CASSPGQAGSGNTIYF
TRBV7-2,TRBJ1-2,.,CASSLGQGVGYGYTF
TRBV13,TRBJ1-1,.,CASSLRRETEAFF
TRBV27,TRBJ1-1,.,CASSFRPNTEAFF
TRBV11-3,TRBJ2-5,.,CASSTIQETQYF
TRBV15,TRBJ1-2,.,CATSIPGQGGKDGYTF
TRBV28,TRBJ1-1,.,CASSSRLEVYTEAFF
TRBV5-4,TRBJ1-6,.,CASSSGGGGNSPLHF
TRBV7-9,TRBJ1-1,.,CASTLQENTEAFF
TRBV29-1,TRBJ1-2,.,CSVGGGNYGYTF
TRBV11-3,TRBJ2-5,once,CASSLSLAGGQKTQYF
TRBV28,TRBJ1-2,.,CASHEQTGPYGYTF
TRBV5-8,TRBJ1-6,.,CASSTAYNSPLHF
TRBV5-1,TRBJ1-1,.,CASSPGQGGTEAFF